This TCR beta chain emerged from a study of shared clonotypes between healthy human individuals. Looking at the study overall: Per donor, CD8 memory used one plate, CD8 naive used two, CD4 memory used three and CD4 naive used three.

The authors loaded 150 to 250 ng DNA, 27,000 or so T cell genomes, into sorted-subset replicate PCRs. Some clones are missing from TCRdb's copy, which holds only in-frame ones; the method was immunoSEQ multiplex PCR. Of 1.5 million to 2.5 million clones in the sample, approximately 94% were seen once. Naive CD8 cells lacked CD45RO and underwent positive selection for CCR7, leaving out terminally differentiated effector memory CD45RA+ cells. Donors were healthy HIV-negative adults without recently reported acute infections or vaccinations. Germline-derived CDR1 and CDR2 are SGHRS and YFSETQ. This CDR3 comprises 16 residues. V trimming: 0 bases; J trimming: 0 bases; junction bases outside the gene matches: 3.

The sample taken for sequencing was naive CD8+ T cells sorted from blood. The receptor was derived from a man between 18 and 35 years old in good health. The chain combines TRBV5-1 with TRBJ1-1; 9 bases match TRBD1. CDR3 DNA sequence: TGCGCCAGCAGCTTGGGGACAGGGGTATTGAACACTGAAGCTTTCTTT. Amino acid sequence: CASSLGTGVLNTEAFF.